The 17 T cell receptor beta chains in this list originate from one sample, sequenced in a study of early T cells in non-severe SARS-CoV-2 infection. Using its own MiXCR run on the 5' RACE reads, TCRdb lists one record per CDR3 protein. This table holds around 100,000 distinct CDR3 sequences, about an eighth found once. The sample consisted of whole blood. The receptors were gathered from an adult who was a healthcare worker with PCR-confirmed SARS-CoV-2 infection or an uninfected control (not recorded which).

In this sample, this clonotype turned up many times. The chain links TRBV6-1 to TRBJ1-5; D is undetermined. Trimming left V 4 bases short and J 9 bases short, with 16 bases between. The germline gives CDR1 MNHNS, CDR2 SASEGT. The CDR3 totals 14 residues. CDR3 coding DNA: TGTGCCAGCAGTGCACGCCGGGCCCCCGGGCCCCAGCATTTT. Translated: CASSARRAPGPQHF.

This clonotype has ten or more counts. CDR3 sequence reads: CASTRRLNTDTQYF. CDR3 DNA sequence: TGTGCCAGTACCCGGCGACTGAACACAGATACGCAGTATTTT. This sequence joins TRBV19 and TRBJ2-3; D ambiguous. The V gene lost 7 bases and the J gene lost 2 bases, with 13 bases spanning the gap. Germline CDR1 and CDR2: LNHDA and SQIVND (reference sequence). The CDR3 extends over 14 amino acids.

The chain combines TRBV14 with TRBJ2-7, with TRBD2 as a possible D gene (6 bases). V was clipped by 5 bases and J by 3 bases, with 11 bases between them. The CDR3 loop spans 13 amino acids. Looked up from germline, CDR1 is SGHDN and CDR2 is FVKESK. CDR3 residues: CASSVNSGYEQYF. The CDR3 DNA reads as TGTGCCAGCAGCGTAAATAGCGGCTACGAGCAGTACTTC.

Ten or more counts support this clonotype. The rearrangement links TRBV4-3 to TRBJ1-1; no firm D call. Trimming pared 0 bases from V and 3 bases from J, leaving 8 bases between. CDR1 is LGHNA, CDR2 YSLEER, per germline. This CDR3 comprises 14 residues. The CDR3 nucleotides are TGCGCCAGCAGCCAAGAGGCTTTGTACACTGAAGCTTTCTTT. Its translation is CASSQEALYTEAFF.

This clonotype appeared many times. The CDR3, as DNA: TGTGCCAGCAGCCAAGATTACTTGGGAGTGAACACTGAAGCTTTCTTT. Amino acids: CASSQDYLGVNTEAFF. The chain carries TRBV3-1 and TRBJ1-1, with D unclear. This CDR3 spans 16 amino acids. Trimming cost V 0 bases and J 0 bases, with 11 bases left between them. The germline V gene has CDR1 LGHDT and CDR2 YNNKEL (reference sequence).

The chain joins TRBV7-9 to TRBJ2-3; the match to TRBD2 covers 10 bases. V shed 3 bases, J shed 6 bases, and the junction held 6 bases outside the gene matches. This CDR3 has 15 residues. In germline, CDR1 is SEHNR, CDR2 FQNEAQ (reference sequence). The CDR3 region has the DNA TGTGCCAGCAGCTTCTCAGCGGGAGGGCCGGATACGCAGTATTTT. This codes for CASSFSAGGPDTQYF.

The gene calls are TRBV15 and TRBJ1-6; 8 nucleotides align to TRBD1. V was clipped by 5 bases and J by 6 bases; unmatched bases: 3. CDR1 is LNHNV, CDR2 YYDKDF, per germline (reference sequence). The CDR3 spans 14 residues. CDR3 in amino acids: CATSQGQGNSPLHF. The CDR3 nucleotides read TGTGCCACCAGCCAAGGACAGGGTAATTCACCCCTCCACTTT.

DNA for the CDR3: TGTGCCAGCAGCAAGTCCCCCAGGGGGCGCCTGAGGTACGAGCAGTACTTC. Protein product: CASSKSPRGRLRYEQYF. This rearrangement joins TRBV21-1 to TRBJ2-7; whether TRBD1, the table's D call, matches the DNA was not checked. TRBV21-1 is shown as a pseudogene. CDR3 length: 17 residues.

The CDR3 protein is CASSLPSGGDEQYF. In nucleotides, the CDR3 is TGTGCCAGCAGCTTGCCCTCGGGAGGCGACGAGCAGTACTTC. V usage is TRBV7-9 and J usage is TRBJ2-7; 7 bases map to TRBD2. V was pared by 3 bases and J by 5 bases, with 7 bases of the junction left unmatched. Germline V gene lookup returns CDR1 SEHNR and CDR2 FQNEAQ (reference sequence). This CDR3 comprises 14 residues.

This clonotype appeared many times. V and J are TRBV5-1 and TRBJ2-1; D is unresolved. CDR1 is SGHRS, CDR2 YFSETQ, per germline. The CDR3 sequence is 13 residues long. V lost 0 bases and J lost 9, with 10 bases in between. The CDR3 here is CASSLAGRSEQFF. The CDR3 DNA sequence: TGCGCCAGCAGCTTGGCCGGTCGCAGTGAGCAGTTCTTC.

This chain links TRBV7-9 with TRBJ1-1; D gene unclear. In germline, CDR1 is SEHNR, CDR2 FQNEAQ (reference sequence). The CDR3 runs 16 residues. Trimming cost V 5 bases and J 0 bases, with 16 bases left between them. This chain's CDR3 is CASSPRGDTMNTEAFF. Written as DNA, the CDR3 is TGTGCCAGCAGCCCACGGGGAGATACCATGAACACTGAAGCTTTCTTT.

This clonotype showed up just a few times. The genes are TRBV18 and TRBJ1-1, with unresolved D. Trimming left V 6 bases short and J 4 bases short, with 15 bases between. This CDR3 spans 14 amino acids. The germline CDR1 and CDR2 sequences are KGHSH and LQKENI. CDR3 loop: CASSGRDGGTEAFF. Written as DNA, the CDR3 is TGTGCCAGCTCTGGCCGGGATGGCGGCACTGAAGCTTTCTTT. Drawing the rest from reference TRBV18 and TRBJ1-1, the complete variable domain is NAGVMQNPRHLVRRRGQEARLRCSPMKGHSHVYWYRQLPEEGLKFMVYLQKENIIDESGMPKERFSAEFPKEGPSILRIQQVVRGDSAAYFCASSGRDGGTEAFFGQGTRLTVV.

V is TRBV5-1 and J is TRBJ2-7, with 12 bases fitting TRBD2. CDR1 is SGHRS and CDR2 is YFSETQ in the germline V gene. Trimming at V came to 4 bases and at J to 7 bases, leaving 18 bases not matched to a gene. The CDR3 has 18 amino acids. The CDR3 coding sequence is TGCGCCAGCAGCCCCCCCCTAGCGGGAGGGACAGGGCTGAGGGAGCAGTACTTC. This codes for CASSPPLAGGTGLREQYF.

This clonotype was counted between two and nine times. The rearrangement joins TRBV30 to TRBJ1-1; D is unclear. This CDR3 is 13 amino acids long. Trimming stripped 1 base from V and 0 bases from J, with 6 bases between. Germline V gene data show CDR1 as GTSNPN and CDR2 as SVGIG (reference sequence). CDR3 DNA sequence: TGTGCCTGGAGTGCCAATATGAACACTGAAGCTTTCTTT. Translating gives CAWSANMNTEAFF.

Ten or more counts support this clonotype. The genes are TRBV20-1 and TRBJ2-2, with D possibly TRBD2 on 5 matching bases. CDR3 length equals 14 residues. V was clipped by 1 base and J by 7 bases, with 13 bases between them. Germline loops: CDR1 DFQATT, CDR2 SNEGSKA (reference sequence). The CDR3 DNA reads TGCAGTGCTAGAGCGGGGATCCGGGGCGGGGAGCTGTTTTTT. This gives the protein CSARAGIRGGELFF.

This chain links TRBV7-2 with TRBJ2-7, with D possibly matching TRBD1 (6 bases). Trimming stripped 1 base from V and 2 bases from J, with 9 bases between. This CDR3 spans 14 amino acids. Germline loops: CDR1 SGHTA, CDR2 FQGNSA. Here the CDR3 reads CASSLDRVAYEQYF. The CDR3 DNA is TGTGCCAGCAGCTTAGACAGGGTGGCCTACGAGCAGTACTTC. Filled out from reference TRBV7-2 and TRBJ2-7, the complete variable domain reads GAGVSQSPSNKVTEKGKDVELRCDPISGHTALYWYRQSLGQGLEFLIYFQGNSAPDKSGLPSDRFSAERTGGSVSTLTIQRTQQEDSAVYLCASSLDRVAYEQYFGPGTRLTVT.

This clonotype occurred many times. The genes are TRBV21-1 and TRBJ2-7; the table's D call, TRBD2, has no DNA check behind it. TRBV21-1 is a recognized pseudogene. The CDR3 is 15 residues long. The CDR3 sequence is CASSKASAERGIEYF. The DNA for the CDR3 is TGTGCCAGCAGCAAAGCTTCCGCGGAGCGGGGGATTGAGTACTTC.